This T cell receptor beta chain was captured in a study of PD-L1 blockade in urothelial cancer. As for the study in general: Median blood clonality was around 0.074, with 75,000 to 100,000 unique TCRs.

Described time point: peripheral blood 6 weeks after treatment start. The germline CDR1 and CDR2 sequences are GTSNPN and SVGIG (reference sequence). V shed 0 bases, J shed 6 bases, and the junction held 6 bases outside the gene matches. The CDR3 has 14 amino acids. Clones were read by immunoSEQ multiplex PCR, and TCRdb kept only the in-frame ones, dropping some. The table includes around 66,000 clones, about 90% detected once. The material was PBMCs, obtained around atezolizumab (anti-PD-L1) treatment. This chain joins TRBV30 and TRBJ2-7, with 9 bases fitting TRBD2. The clonotype comes from a man aged 60 to 69 with urothelial cancer. CDR3 coding DNA: TGTGCCTGGAGTGTACCGGGACTAGCCACCGAGCAGTACTTC. Translated, it gives CAWSVPGLATEQYF. The whole variable domain, remainder taken from reference TRBV30 and TRBJ2-7, is SQTIHQWPATLVQPVGSPLSLECTVEGTSNPNLYWYRQAAGRGLQLLFYSVGIGQISSEVPQNLSASRPQDRQFILSSKKLLLSDSGFYLCAWSVPGLATEQYFGPGTRLTVT.